Shown below are 2 T cell receptor beta chains from a single sample sequenced in a study of blood T cells in healthy people across ages. For the second PCR, which ran for about 7 to 11 cycles, a sample-barcoded 5' primer and a J-beta primer mix were used. TCRdb called the 5' RACE reads again in MiXCR, with one record for every CDR3 protein. The sample holds about 590,000 distinct CDR3 sequences; around 31% are singletons and the top ten take 15% to 18%. Specimen: blood. The source of these receptors is a woman older than 75 in good health.

As regards this clonotype: This may stem from a read error, because a much larger clone lies one nucleotide away. This chain uses TRBV30 with TRBJ2-7, with D perhaps given as TRBD1 or TRBD2 (6 bases each). Near its end, the DNA agrees better with TRBJ2-5, so the J call may be wrong. The CDR3 extends over 14 amino acids. CDR1 and CDR2 (germline): GTSNPN, SVGIG (reference sequence). This CDR3 is CVWSLQGRQETQYF. The DNA for the CDR3 is TGTGTCTGGAGTCTCCAGGGGAGGCAAGAGACCCAGTACTTC.

This clonotype was recorded once. The chain recombines TRBV7-2 with TRBJ2-4; D gene ambiguous. V was pared by 3 bases and J by 6 bases, with 9 bases between. CDR3 size: 13 residues. Per germline, CDR1 SGHTA and CDR2 FQGNSA. In DNA form, the CDR3 reads TGTGCCAGCAGCTTGTCGGTTCTAAACATTCAGTACTTC. Residues: CASSLSVLNIQYF.